These T cell receptor beta chains were read from a single sample in a study of blood T cell repertoires in COVID-19. Profiling relied on immunoSEQ multiplex PCR, and the TCRdb table lists in-frame clones only, not all of them. The data show about 230,000 clones, roughly 80% seen once. Sequencing used peripheral blood. The origin of the receptors is a woman between 70 and 85 years old with active or convalescent COVID-19. Each CDR3 is given with its conserved first and last residue. D genes are given only for firm matches. A clone size is listed for some rows: how often the clone was seen (once, few, many), or a class if it is expanded.

size | J | V | D | DNA | CDR3
few | TRBJ1-5 | TRBV19 | . | TGTGCCAGTAGTAGACAGGTGGATCAGCCCCAGCATTTT | CASSRQVDQPQHF
. | TRBJ2-1 | TRBV15 | TRBD1 | TGTGCCACCAGCAGAGGTTCGGGACAGGGTAACAATGAGCAGTTCTTC | CATSRGSGQGNNEQFF
. | TRBJ1-2 | TRBV7-2 | TRBD1 | TGTGCCAGCAGCACACAATCGGACAGGGGGCGCGGCTACACCTTC | CASSTQSDRGRGYTF
. | TRBJ1-6 | TRBV7-9 | TRBD1 | TGTGCCAGCAGCTTAAGCGGACAGGGGCTCCTCAATTCACCCCTCCACTTT | CASSLSGQGLLNSPLHF
. | TRBJ2-1 | TRBV7-9 | TRBD1 | TGTGCCAGCAGCCAGGGGGACAGGGTCGATGAGCAGTTCTTC | CASSQGDRVDEQFF
. | TRBJ1-2 | TRBV5-1 | TRBD1 | TGCGCCAGCAGCGGCGACAGGGGGCGCGGTGGCTACACCTTC | CASSGDRGRGGYTF
. | TRBJ2-3 | TRBV5-1 | TRBD2 | TGCGCCAGCAGCCAGCCTACTAGCGGGAGTGCTGATACGCAGTATTTT | CASSQPTSGSADTQYF
. | TRBJ1-1 | TRBV28 | TRBD1 | TGTGCCAGCTGGCCGGGACAGGGGGCGCGGACTGAAGCTTTCTTT | CASWPGQGARTEAFF
once | TRBJ1-6 | TRBV29-1 | TRBD1 | TGCAGCGTTGGGACAGGGGAAAATTCACCCCTCCACTTT | CSVGTGENSPLHF
. | TRBJ2-2 | TRBV11-2 | TRBD2 | TGTGCCAGCAGCTTCGGACTAGCGGGACGGACCGGGGAGCTGTTTTTT | CASSFGLAGRTGELFF
. | TRBJ2-2 | TRBV27 | . | TGTGCCAGCCGGACACCCGGCCTGGAGCTGTTTTTT | CASRTPGLELFF
few | TRBJ2-7 | TRBV12-5 | TRBD2 | TGTGCTGTCACCCCCCGGGACTACTCCTACGAGCAGTACTTC | CAVTPRDYSYEQYF
. | TRBJ2-1 | TRBV5-1 | . | TGCGCCAGCAGACCAACCGACACCAATGAGCAGTTCTTC | CASRPTDTNEQFF
. | TRBJ2-7 | TRBV27 | . | TGTGCCAGCAGTCCAAATGGCGGGAACGAGCAGTACTTC | CASSPNGGNEQYF
. | TRBJ2-1 | TRBV19 | TRBD2 | TGTGCCAGTAGTATAATCGCAGGGCGTGGGACTAGCGGAGTGGATGAGCAGTTCTTC | CASSIIAGRGTSGVDEQFF
. | TRBJ2-1 | TRBV7-2 | . | TGTGCCAGCAGCTTAGAGAGCTACAATGAGCAGTTCTTC | CASSLESYNEQFF
. | TRBJ1-1 | TRBV5-1 | . | TGCGCCAGCAGCTTGTATGGGGACATGAACACTGAAGCTTTCTTT | CASSLYGDMNTEAFF
. | TRBJ2-2 | TRBV5-4 | TRBD2 | TGTGCCAGCAGCTTGGAACTAGCGGCGGACACCGGGGAGCTGTTTTTT | CASSLELAADTGELFF
few | TRBJ2-7 | TRBV4-2 | TRBD2 | TGTGCCAGCAGCGGGGGCACGGTATTAGCGGGGGGACCTAGCTCCTACGAGCAGTACTTC | CASSGGTVLAGGPSSYEQYF
. | TRBJ2-1 | TRBV4-3 | TRBD2 | TGCGCCAGCAGCCAGGGCGGGGGATCCTACAATGAGCAGTTCTTC | CASSQGGGSYNEQFF
. | TRBJ2-7 | TRBV3-1/TRBV3-2 | . | TGTGCCAGCAGCCACCTGACAACCGGGACCTACGAGCAGTACTTC | CASSHLTTGTYEQYF
. | TRBJ2-1 | TRBV5-1 | TRBD1 | TGCGCCAGCAGCCCTGGACAGGGGGAGAATGAGCAGTTCTTC | CASSPGQGENEQFF
many | TRBJ1-2 | TRBV3-1/TRBV3-2 | . | TGTGCCAGCAGCCAGGCGACAGTCCGCGCCTTC | CASSQATVRAF